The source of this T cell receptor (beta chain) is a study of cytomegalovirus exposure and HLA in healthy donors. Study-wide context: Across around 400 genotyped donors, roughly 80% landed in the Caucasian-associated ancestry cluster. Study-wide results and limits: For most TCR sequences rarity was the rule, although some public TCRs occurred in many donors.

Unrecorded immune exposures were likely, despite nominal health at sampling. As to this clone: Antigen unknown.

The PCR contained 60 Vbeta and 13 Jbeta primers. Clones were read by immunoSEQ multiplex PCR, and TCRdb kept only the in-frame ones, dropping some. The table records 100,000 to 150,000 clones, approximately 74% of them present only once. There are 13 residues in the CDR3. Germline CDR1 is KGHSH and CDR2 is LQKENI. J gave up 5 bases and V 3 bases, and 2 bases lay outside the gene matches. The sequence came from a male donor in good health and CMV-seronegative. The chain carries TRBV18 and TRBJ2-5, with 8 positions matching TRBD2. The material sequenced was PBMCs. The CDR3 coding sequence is TGTGCCAGCTCACCCGGGGGGGACGAGACCCAGTACTTC. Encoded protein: CASSPGGDETQYF.